This T cell receptor (beta chain) was identified during a study of T cell repertoires in cytomegalovirus infection. Study overall: CMV epitopes in the study were HLA-C-restricted (recently identified) and HLA-B-restricted (well studied).

The CDR3 runs 16 residues. Trimming pared 6 bases from V and 2 bases from J, leaving 16 bases between. Per germline, CDR1 KGHSH and CDR2 LQKENI. On this clonotype itself: Its antigen is as yet unknown.

TCRdb ran MiXCR on the reads and lists one entry per CDR3 protein. The profile covers 550,000 to 700,000 distinct CDR3 sequences, with 35% to 50% appearing a single time and around 48% taken by the ten largest. The receptor was isolated from a human donor in good health (CMV status not recorded). Some clones in this sample may be carry-over from other donors' samples. V and J are TRBV18 and TRBJ2-2, with a weak D call TRBD2 (6 bases). This sample comprised cultured PBMCs, obtained from culture after CMV antigen stimulation. The CDR3 coding sequence is TGTGCCAGCTCGTGGAGGGCCCTAATAAACACCGGGGAGCTGTTTTTT. Encoded protein: CASSWRALINTGELFF.